The 26 T cell receptor beta chains below were found in one sample sequenced in a study of early stage breast cancer tumors. The protocol was immunoSEQ multiplex PCR, while the TCRdb copy is restricted to in-frame clones and leaves out a portion. The sample has about 72,000 clones, around four fifths seen once. Material for sequencing was blood. All receptors come from a person between 55 and 70 years old with breast cancer.

V is TRBV28 and J is TRBJ2-1; 9 bases are shared with TRBD1. This CDR3 spans 16 amino acids. The ends lost 4 bases at V and 1 base at J; junction bases unmatched: 5. In germline, CDR1 is MDHEN, CDR2 SYDVKM. The CDR3 reads CASSSNRGQSYNEQFF. CDR3 nucleotide sequence: TGTGCCAGCAGTTCGAACAGGGGGCAGTCCTACAATGAGCAGTTCTTC.

Only one count was recorded for this clone. The rearrangement links TRBV7-2 to TRBJ2-1; D not certain. Germline V gene sequence: CDR1 SGHTA, CDR2 FQGNSA. The germline V and J ends were trimmed by 4 bases and 4 bases, with 5 bases remaining between them. The length of the CDR3 is 12 residues. CDR3 region: CASSWGYNEQFF. The CDR3 DNA reads as TGTGCCAGCAGCTGGGGATACAATGAGCAGTTCTTC. Variable domain in full (rest from reference TRBV7-2 and TRBJ2-1): GAGVSQSPSNKVTEKGKDVELRCDPISGHTALYWYRQSLGQGLEFLIYFQGNSAPDKSGLPSDRFSAERTGGSVSTLTIQRTQQEDSAVYLCASSWGYNEQFFGPGTRLTVL.

The V and J genes are TRBV18 and TRBJ1-1, with D uncertain. CDR3 length: 12 amino acids. V was cut by 4 bases and J by 4 bases, with 7 bases left in between. CDR1 KGHSH and CDR2 LQKENI come from the germline V gene. The CDR3 sequence is CASSQGSTEAFF. CDR3 coding DNA: TGTGCCAGCTCACAGGGTAGCACTGAAGCTTTCTTT. Supplemented by reference TRBV18 and TRBJ1-1, the full variable domain reads NAGVMQNPRHLVRRRGQEARLRCSPMKGHSHVYWYRQLPEEGLKFMVYLQKENIIDESGMPKERFSAEFPKEGPSILRIQQVVRGDSAAYFCASSQGSTEAFFGQGTRLTVV.

The V and J genes are TRBV15 and TRBJ2-3; 8 bases align to TRBD1. The CDR3 has 15 residues. Germline CDR1 is LNHNV and CDR2 is YYDKDF (reference sequence). Unmatched junction bases numbered 5, after V lost 1 base and J lost 5 bases. The CDR3 sequence: CATSRGQGREDTQYF. As DNA, the CDR3 is TGTGCCACCAGCAGAGGACAGGGGAGAGAAGATACGCAGTATTTT. Drawing the rest from reference TRBV15 and TRBJ2-3, the complete variable domain is DAMVIQNPRYQVTQFGKPVTLSCSQTLNHNVMYWYQQKSSQAPKLLFHYYDKDFNNEADTPDNFQSRRPNTSFCFLDIRSPGLGDTAMYLCATSRGQGREDTQYFGPGTRLTVL.

This clone was observed a few times. The chain has TRBV5-4 and TRBJ2-2; 7 nucleotides match TRBD2. Germline values: CDR1 SGHNT, CDR2 YYREEE (reference sequence). The CDR3 sequence is 15 residues long. With V trimmed by 4 bases and J by 0 bases, 3 bases remained unmatched. The CDR3 coding sequence is TGTGCCAGCAGCGGCGGGAGAACGAACACCGGGGAGCTGTTTTTT. Translating it yields CASSGGRTNTGELFF.

The chain is built from TRBV28 and TRBJ2-7, with D perhaps TRBD1 or TRBD2 (6 bases each). Germline V gene lookup returns CDR1 MDHEN and CDR2 SYDVKM. The CDR3 runs 13 residues. The germline V and J ends were trimmed by 6 bases and 7 bases, with 16 bases remaining between them. The CDR3: CASSPGGGREQYF. CDR3 in DNA: TGTGCCAGCAGCCCCGGAGGGGGTCGGGAGCAGTACTTC.

This chain links TRBV30 with TRBJ1-5; D might be TRBD1 (6 bases). Trimming pared 0 bases from V and 7 bases from J, leaving 13 bases between. The germline V gene has CDR1 GTSNPN and CDR2 SVGIG (reference sequence). CDR3 size: 14 residues. CDR3 sequence reads: CAWSVFGGHQPQHF. The CDR3 nucleotides read TGTGCCTGGAGTGTATTCGGGGGACACCAGCCCCAGCATTTT.

The chain uses TRBV30 and TRBJ1-4, with a weak D call TRBD1 (6 bases). CDR3 length: 14 residues. The V end lost 2 bases, the J end lost 8 bases, and 15 bases lay between the germline ends. CDR1 GTSNPN and CDR2 SVGIG come from the germline V gene (reference sequence). CDR3: CAWSPSGAGEKLFF. CDR3 in DNA: TGTGCCTGGAGTCCATCAGGGGCTGGGGAAAAACTGTTTTTT.

The V gene is TRBV4-3, the J gene TRBJ1-4, with D hard to call. The CDR3 sequence is 16 residues long. With 0 bases removed from V and 2 bases from J, the gap between germline ends came to 10 bases. Germline CDR1 reads LGHNA; CDR2 reads YSLEER. The CDR3 sequence is CASSQDASATNEKLFF. The DNA of the CDR3 is TGCGCCAGCAGCCAAGATGCATCAGCCACTAATGAAAAACTGTTTTTT.

The rearrangement joins TRBV9 to TRBJ1-2; D is unclear. Trimming shortened V by 0 bases and J by 4 bases, and 10 bases separated the two germline ends. CDR1 is SGDLS and CDR2 is YYNGEE in the germline V gene. CDR3 length: 14 amino acids. The CDR3 spells CASSVDRVGYGYTF. The CDR3 DNA reads as TGTGCCAGCAGCGTAGATCGGGTTGGCTATGGCTACACCTTC.

The rearrangement links TRBV7-3 to TRBJ1-5, with 8 bases that match TRBD1. The length of the CDR3 is 17 residues. Germline assignment: CDR1 SGHTA and CDR2 FQGTGA. V dropped 4 bases and J dropped 7; count of bases not matched to a gene: 15. The DNA for the CDR3 is TGTGCCAGCAGCTATACCGCCGCGGACAGGGAAGGGCAGCCCCAGCATTTT. Translated: CASSYTAADREGQPQHF.

The rearrangement uses TRBV4-1 and TRBJ1-2; possibly TRBD1 for D (6 bases). The CDR3 is 15 amino acids. V lost 1 base and J lost 4, with 13 bases in between. Looked up from germline, CDR1 is MGHRA and CDR2 is YSYEKL. CDR3 amino acids: CASSQGKGTRYGYTF. In DNA, the CDR3 is TGCGCCAGCAGCCAAGGCAAGGGGACACGCTATGGCTACACCTTC.

The rearrangement joins TRBV28 to TRBJ1-6; 7 bases agree with TRBD1. After removal of 7 bases from V and 4 bases from J, the junction contained 1 base not matched to a gene. In germline, CDR1 is MDHEN, CDR2 SYDVKM. The CDR3 has 13 residues. The CDR3 loop is CASKGQYNSPLHF. CDR3 in DNA: TGTGCCAGCAAGGGACAGTATAATTCACCCCTCCACTTT.

The chain joins TRBV6-5 to TRBJ2-2, with 7 bases fitting TRBD1. V was clipped by 1 base and J by 2 bases; unmatched bases: 4. Germline CDR1 MNHEY, CDR2 SVGAGI. The CDR3 spans 16 residues. The CDR3 loop is CASSYYRGENTGELFF. The CDR3 DNA reads as TGTGCCAGCAGTTACTACAGGGGCGAAAACACCGGGGAGCTGTTTTTT.

This clone was counted once. The gene calls are TRBV5-4 and TRBJ1-2; tentatively, D is TRBD1 (5 bases). Germline V gene lookup returns CDR1 SGHNT and CDR2 YYREEE (reference sequence). With 5 bases removed from V and 8 bases from J, the gap between germline ends came to 22 bases. This CDR3 has 15 amino acids. The CDR3 nucleotides are TGTGCCAGCAGTTATTGGCGTGGGACCCAAGGGGGCTACACCTTC. Translation: CASSYWRGTQGGYTF.

The chain carries TRBV18 and TRBJ1-2; 8 bases are a match to TRBD1. This CDR3 region has 13 residues. Germline V gene sequence: CDR1 KGHSH, CDR2 LQKENI. With V trimmed by 3 bases and J by 6 bases, 3 bases remained unmatched. In nucleotides, the CDR3 is TGTGCCAGCTCACCCGGACAGGGTCATGGCTACACCTTC. Its translation is CASSPGQGHGYTF.

This sequence joins TRBV7-9 and TRBJ1-1; TRBD1 might be the D (5 bases). Germline values: CDR1 SEHNR, CDR2 FQNEAQ (reference sequence). This CDR3 has 15 amino acids. The V and J ends lost 2 bases and 4 bases respectively, with 14 bases between them. Here the CDR3 reads CASSLKRRDGTEAFF. CDR3 DNA: TGTGCCAGCAGCTTAAAGCGGAGGGACGGCACTGAAGCTTTCTTT.

The chain has TRBV6-5 and TRBJ2-1, with TRBD2 matching over 8 bases. CDR3 length: 16 residues. The V and J ends lost 4 bases and 7 bases, in that order; junction bases with no gene match: 12. Germline values: CDR1 MNHEY, CDR2 SVGAGI. The CDR3, as DNA: TGTGCCAGCAGTTCTGGAGCGGGAGCTTGGTCAAATGAGCAGTTCTTC. Its translation is CASSSGAGAWSNEQFF.

This clone was seen more than once but under ten times. The chain joins TRBV10-3 to TRBJ2-2; D tentatively fits TRBD1 or TRBD2 (5 bases each). This CDR3 region has 16 residues. V lost 3 bases and J lost 6, with 17 bases in between. Germline V gene lookup returns CDR1 ENHRY and CDR2 SYGVKD. CDR3 region: CAISERDPILSGELFF. CDR3 DNA: TGTGCCATCAGTGAACGGGACCCCATTTTATCCGGGGAGCTGTTTTTT.

The chain is built from TRBV18 and TRBJ1-1, with D hard to call. Germline loops: CDR1 KGHSH, CDR2 LQKENI. CDR3 length equals 13 residues. Trimming shortened V by 1 base and J by 1 base, and 4 bases separated the two germline ends. CDR3 bases: TGTGCCAGCTCACCACAGGAGAACACTGAAGCTTTCTTT. It yields the protein CASSPQENTEAFF.

As DNA, the CDR3 is TGTGCCAGTAGTCCCAGTGAGGGGGCGGTCGACGAGCAGTACTTC. It is translated as CASSPSEGAVDEQYF. The chain has TRBV19 and TRBJ2-7; 7 bases match TRBD1. The junction had 12 bases not matched to a gene; V was cut back by 5 bases and J by 5 bases. CDR3 size: 15 residues. The germline CDR1 and CDR2 sequences are LNHDA and SQIVND (reference sequence).

J is TRBJ1-1 and V is TRBV2; no clear D gene. The germline V and J ends were trimmed by 6 bases and 0 bases, with 8 bases remaining between them. CDR1 and CDR2 from the germline V gene are SNHLY and FYNNEI. The CDR3 extends over 13 amino acids. CDR3 sequence reads: CASRGNMNTEAFF. The CDR3 bases are TGTGCCAGCAGGGGTAATATGAACACTGAAGCTTTCTTT.

The chain has TRBV7-2 and TRBJ1-4; D ambiguous. CDR1 is SGHTA and CDR2 is FQGNSA in the germline V gene. Trimming took off 1 base at V and 2 bases at J, with 8 bases between the two ends. This CDR3 has 15 residues. CDR3 DNA sequence: TGTGCCAGCAGCTTAGTGGGGTATACTAATGAAAAACTGTTTTTT. Its protein is CASSLVGYTNEKLFF.

This clone was observed a single time. The J gene is TRBJ2-3, the V gene TRBV4-2, with 9 bases aligning to TRBD2. Germline V gene lookup returns CDR1 LGHNA and CDR2 YNFKEQ. This CDR3 spans 17 amino acids. V was clipped by 0 bases and J by 5 bases; unmatched bases: 9. Here the CDR3 reads CASSQDMASGDGDTQYF. CDR3 DNA sequence: TGTGCCAGCAGCCAAGATATGGCTAGCGGGGATGGAGATACGCAGTATTTT.

J is TRBJ1-1 and V is TRBV11-2, with TRBD1 matching over 7 bases. Germline V CDR1 and CDR2: SGHAT, FQNNGV. This CDR3 has 15 residues. Trimming cost V 1 base and J 7 bases; bases outside gene matches: 9. The CDR3 loop reads CASSLGVTGAYEAFF. The CDR3 DNA is TGTGCCAGCAGCTTAGGGGTAACAGGGGCCTATGAAGCTTTCTTT.

V and J are TRBV18 and TRBJ1-4, with D tentatively TRBD1 (5 bases). This CDR3 has 14 residues. V was shortened by 0 bases and J by 6 bases, with 8 bases between the two germline ends. CDR1 and CDR2 (germline): KGHSH, LQKENI. CDR3 residues: CASSPPSGDEKLFF. Written as DNA, the CDR3 is TGTGCCAGCTCACCACCGTCGGGGGATGAAAAACTGTTTTTT.